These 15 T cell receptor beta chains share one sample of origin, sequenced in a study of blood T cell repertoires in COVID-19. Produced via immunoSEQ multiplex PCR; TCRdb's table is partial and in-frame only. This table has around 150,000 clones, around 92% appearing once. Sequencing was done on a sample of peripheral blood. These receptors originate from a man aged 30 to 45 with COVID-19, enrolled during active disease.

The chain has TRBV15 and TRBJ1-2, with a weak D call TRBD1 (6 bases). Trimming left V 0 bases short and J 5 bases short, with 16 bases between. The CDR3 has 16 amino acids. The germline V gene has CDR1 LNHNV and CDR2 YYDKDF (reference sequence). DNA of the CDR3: TGTGCCACCAGCAGAGATCTGGCAGGGGCTCCTTATGGCTACACCTTC. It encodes CATSRDLAGAPYGYTF.

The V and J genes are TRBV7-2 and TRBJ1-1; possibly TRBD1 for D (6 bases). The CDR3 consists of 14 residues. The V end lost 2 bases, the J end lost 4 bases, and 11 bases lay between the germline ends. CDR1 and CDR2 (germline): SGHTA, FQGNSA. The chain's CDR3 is CASSLLARGTEAFF. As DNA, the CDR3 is TGTGCCAGCAGCTTACTTGCCAGGGGCACTGAAGCTTTCTTT.

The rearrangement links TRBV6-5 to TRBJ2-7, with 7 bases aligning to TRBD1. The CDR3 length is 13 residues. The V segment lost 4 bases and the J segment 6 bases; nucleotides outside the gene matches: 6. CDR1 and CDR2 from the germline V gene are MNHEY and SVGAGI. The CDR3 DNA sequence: TGTGCCAGCAGTTTCGGGACAGCCTTCGAGCAGTACTTC. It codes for CASSFGTAFEQYF.

The CDR3 is CASSLGQGGGGELFF. The DNA of the CDR3 is TGTGCCAGCAGCTTAGGGCAGGGGGGCGGTGGGGAGCTGTTTTTT. This chain uses TRBV7-2 with TRBJ2-2, with TRBD1 as a possible D gene (7 bases). The CDR3 runs to 15 residues. Germline V CDR1 and CDR2: SGHTA, FQGNSA. V was trimmed by 1 base and J by 8 bases, leaving 14 bases between them.

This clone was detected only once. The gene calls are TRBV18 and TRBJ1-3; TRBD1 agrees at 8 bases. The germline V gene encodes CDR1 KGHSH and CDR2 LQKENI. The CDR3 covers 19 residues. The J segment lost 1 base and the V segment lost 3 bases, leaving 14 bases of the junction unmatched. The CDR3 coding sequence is TGTGCCAGCTCACCGACGGACAGGGTCCCTTTTTTGTCTGGAAACACCATATATTTT. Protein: CASSPTDRVPFLSGNTIYF.

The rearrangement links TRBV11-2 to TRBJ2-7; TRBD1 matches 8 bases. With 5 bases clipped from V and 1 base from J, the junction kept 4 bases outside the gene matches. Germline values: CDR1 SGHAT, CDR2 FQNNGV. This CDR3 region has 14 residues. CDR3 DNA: TGTGCCAGCAGCCCAGGGGGCCTATCCTACGAGCAGTACTTC. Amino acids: CASSPGGLSYEQYF.

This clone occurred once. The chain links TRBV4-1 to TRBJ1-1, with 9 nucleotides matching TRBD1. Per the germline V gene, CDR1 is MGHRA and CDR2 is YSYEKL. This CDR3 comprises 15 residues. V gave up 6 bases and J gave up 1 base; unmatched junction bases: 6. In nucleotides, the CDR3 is TGCGCCAGCAGTCAGGGACAGGGTGGGAACACTGAAGCTTTCTTT. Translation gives CASSQGQGGNTEAFF.

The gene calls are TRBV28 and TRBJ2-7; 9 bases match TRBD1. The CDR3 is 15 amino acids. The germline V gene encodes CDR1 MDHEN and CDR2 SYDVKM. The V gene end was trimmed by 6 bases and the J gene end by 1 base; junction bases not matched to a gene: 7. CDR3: CASRTPGTGSYEQYF. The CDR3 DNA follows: TGTGCCAGCAGGACCCCCGGGACAGGGTCCTACGAGCAGTACTTC.

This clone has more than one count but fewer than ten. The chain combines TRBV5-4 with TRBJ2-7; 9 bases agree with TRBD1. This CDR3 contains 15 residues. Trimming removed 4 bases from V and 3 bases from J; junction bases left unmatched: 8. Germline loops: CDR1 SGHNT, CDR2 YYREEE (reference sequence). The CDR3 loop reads CASSPRRDRVYEQYF. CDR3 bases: TGTGCCAGCAGCCCCCGTCGGGACAGGGTCTACGAGCAGTACTTC.

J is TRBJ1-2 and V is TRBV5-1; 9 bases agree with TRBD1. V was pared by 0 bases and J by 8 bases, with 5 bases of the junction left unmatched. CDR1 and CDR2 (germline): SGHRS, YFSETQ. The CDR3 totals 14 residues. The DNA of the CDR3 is TGCGCCAGCAGCTTGGCGGGGACAGGGAGCGGCTACACCTTC. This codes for CASSLAGTGSGYTF. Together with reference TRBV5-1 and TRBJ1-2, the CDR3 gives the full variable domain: KAGVTQTPRYLIKTRGQQVTLSCSPISGHRSVSWYQQTPGQGLQFLFEYFSETQRNKGNFPGRFSGRQFSNSRSEMNVSTLELGDSALYLCASSLAGTGSGYTFGSGTRLTVV.

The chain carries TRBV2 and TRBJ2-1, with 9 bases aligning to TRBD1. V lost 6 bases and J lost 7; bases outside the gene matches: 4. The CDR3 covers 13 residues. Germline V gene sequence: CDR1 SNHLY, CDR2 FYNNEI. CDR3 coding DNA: TGTGCCAGCAGGGGGGGACAGGGAAATGAGCAGTTCTTC. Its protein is CASRGGQGNEQFF.

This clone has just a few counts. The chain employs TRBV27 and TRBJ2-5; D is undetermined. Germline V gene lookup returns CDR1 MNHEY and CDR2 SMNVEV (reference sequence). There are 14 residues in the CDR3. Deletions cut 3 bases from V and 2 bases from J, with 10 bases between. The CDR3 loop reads CASSFKYGQETQYF. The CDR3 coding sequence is TGTGCCAGCAGTTTCAAATACGGGCAAGAGACCCAGTACTTC.

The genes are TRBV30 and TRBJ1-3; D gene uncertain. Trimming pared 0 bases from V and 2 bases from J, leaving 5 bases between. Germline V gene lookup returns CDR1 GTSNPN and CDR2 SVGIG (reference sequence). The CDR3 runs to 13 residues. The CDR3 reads CAWSVQTGNTIYF. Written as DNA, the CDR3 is TGTGCCTGGAGTGTACAAACTGGAAACACCATATATTTT.

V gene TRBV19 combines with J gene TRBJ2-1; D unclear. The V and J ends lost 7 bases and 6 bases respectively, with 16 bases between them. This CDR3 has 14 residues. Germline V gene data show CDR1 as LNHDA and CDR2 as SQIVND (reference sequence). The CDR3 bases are TGTGCCAGTACCCAAGGAGTCGTTTTCAATGAGCAGTTCTTC. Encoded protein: CASTQGVVFNEQFF.

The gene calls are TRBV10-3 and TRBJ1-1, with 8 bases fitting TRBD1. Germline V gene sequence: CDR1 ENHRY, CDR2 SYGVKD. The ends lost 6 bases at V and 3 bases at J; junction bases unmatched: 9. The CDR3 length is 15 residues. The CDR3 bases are TGTGCCATCAGCGGACAGGGTGGTAAGGACACTGAAGCTTTCTTT. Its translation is CAISGQGGKDTEAFF.